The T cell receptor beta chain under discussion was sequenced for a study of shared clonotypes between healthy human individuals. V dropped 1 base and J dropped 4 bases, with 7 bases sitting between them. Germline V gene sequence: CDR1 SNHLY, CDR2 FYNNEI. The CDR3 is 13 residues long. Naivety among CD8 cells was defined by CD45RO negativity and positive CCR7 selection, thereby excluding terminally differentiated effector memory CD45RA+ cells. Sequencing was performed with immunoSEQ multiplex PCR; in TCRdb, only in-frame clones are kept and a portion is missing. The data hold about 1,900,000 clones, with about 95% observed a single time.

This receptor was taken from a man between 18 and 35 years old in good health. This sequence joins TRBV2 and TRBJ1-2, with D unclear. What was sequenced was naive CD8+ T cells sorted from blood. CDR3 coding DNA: TGTGCCAGCAGTGAAGGGCTTGGCTATGGCTACACCTTC. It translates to CASSEGLGYGYTF.